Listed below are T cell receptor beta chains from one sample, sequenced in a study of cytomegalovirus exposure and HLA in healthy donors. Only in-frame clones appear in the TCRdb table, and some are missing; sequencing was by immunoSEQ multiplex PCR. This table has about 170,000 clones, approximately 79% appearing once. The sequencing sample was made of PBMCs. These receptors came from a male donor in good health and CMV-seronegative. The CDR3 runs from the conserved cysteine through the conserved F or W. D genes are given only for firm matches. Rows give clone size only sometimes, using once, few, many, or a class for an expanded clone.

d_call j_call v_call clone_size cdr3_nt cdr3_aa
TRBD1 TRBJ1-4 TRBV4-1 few TGCGCCAGCAGCCCCCCGGGACAGGGGGCAAGGTTGAGGGAAAAACTGTTTTTT CASSPPGQGARLREKLFF
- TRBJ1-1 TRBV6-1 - TGTGCCAGCACCGAGTGGGGCCTTGGGGACACTGAAGCTTTCTTT CASTEWGLGDTEAFF
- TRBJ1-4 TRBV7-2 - TGTGCCAGCAGCTTAGTTCAGGGTGCGACTAATGAAAAACTGTTTTTT CASSLVQGATNEKLFF
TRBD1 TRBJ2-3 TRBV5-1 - TGCGCCAGCAGCTTGGGGACAGGGTATAATGCAGATACGCAGTATTTT CASSLGTGYNADTQYF
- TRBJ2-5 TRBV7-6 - TGTGCCAGCAGCGATCCTGGGGCAGGGGTAACGGAGACCCAGTACTTC CASSDPGAGVTETQYF
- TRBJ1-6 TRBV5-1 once TGCGCCAGCAGCGCTGGGGGGAATTCACCCCTCCACTTT CASSAGGNSPLHF
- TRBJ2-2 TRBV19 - TGTGCCAGTAGTACCGACACAGCGAACACCGGGGAGCTGTTTTTT CASSTDTANTGELFF
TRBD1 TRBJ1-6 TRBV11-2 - TGTGCCAGCAGACAATCCGGGACAGAGACTTCACCCCTCCACTTT CASRQSGTETSPLHF
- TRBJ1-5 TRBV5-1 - TGCGCCAGCAGCTTGGTTGGGGCCGGTCAGCCCCAGCATTTT CASSLVGAGQPQHF
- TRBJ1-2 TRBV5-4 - TGTGCCAGCAGCCTTCAAGCGGGGGCGCGGGGCTACACCTTC CASSLQAGARGYTF
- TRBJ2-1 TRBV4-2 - TGTGCCAGCAGCCAAGATGAGGCTGACTACAATGAGCAGTTCTTC CASSQDEADYNEQFF
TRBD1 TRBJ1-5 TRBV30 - TGTGCCTGGAGTGCCAGGGGGCGCCCGGGCAATCAGCCCCAGCATTTT CAWSARGRPGNQPQHF
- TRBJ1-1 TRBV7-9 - TGTGCCAGCAGCCTGCGGTATGACAGCAACACTGAAGCTTTCTTT CASSLRYDSNTEAFF